Given below is one T cell receptor (beta chain) in context. The CDR3 regions of TCR beta were amplified from RNA transcripts. The HTBI primer set drove a first-round RT-PCR of the TCR CDR3. TCRdb recomputed calls from the multiplex PCR reads with MiXCR, one row per CDR3 protein. The table has 360,000 or so distinct CDR3 sequences, roughly 15% seen once; the top ten hold roughly a fifth. This record belongs to a study of T cells in Graves' hyperthyroidism and ophthalmopathy. Study-wide background: Sampling of peripheral blood happened at initial diagnosis, prior to any treatment.

Ophthalmopathy in the patients scored at least 3 on Clinical Activity Score and at least 4 on NOSPECS grade, lasting under 3 months. Diagnostic decisions used clinical symptoms, serum thyroxine and TRAb, thyroid ultrasound and orbital computed tomography. CDR3 length equals 15 residues. The V and J ends lost 1 base and 6 bases, in that order; junction bases with no gene match: 6. CDR1 LGHDT and CDR2 YNNKEL come from the germline V gene (reference sequence). The chain uses TRBV3-1 and TRBJ2-4; 7 nucleotides match TRBD2. What was sequenced was blood. The clonotype comes from a woman in her sixties or seventies with Graves' ophthalmopathy. CDR3: CASSQVRTGGNIQYF. In DNA form, the CDR3 reads TGTGCCAGCAGCCAAGTTCGGACGGGGGGAAACATTCAGTACTTC. Filled out from reference TRBV3-1 and TRBJ2-4, the complete variable domain reads DTAVSQTPKYLVTQMGNDKSIKCEQNLGHDTMYWYKQDSKKFLKIMFSYNNKELIINETVPNRFSPKSPDKAHLNLHINSLELGDSAVYFCASSQVRTGGNIQYFGAGTRLSVL.